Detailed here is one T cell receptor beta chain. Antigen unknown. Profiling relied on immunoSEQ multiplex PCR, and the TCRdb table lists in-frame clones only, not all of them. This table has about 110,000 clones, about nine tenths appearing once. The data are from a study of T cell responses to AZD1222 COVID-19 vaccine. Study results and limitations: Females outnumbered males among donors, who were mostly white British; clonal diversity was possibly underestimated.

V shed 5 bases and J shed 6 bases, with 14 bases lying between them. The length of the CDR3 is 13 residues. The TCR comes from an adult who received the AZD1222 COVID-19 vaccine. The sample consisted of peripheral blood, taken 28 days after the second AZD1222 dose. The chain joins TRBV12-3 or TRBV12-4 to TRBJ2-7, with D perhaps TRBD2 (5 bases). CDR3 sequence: CASSPSGSSEQYF. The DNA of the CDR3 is TGTGCCAGCAGTCCCTCGGGGTCGTCCGAGCAGTACTTC.